Listed below are T cell receptor beta chains from one sample, sequenced in a study of blood T cells in healthy people across ages. TCRdb independently ran MiXCR on the 5' RACE reads; one entry per CDR3 protein. Of around 1,000,000 distinct CDR3 sequences listed, around 27% are singletons. These data were likewise used in another study, on T cells of mothers and their children.

The sequencing input was blood. All receptors come from a girl aged 2-10 years in good health. Both conserved end residues are trimmed from each CDR3.

TRBJ2-4	TRBV4-1	14	ASSRSASGGVNIQY
TRBJ2-5	TRBV28	15	ASSSTRDSTLQETQY
TRBJ1-1	TRBV7-9	12	ASSRAEGNTKAF
TRBJ2-7	TRBV4-1	13	ASSQSTGAPWEQY
TRBJ2-1	TRBV12-3/TRBV12-4	11	ASSSPITRGEF
TRBJ1-2	TRBV27	12	ASSYNRGSYGYT
TRBJ2-3	TRBV6-5	11	ASSYYNTDTQY
TRBJ2-7	TRBV4-1	11	ASTGEKGNEQY
TRBJ2-7	TRBV4-1	14	ASRREGAGFSYEQY
TRBJ1-3	TRBV12-3/TRBV12-4	13	ASSFGGADGNTIY
TRBJ2-7	TRBV11-2	15	ASSLEGLAGPSYEQY
TRBJ2-1	TRBV12-3/TRBV12-4	10	ASSPGGDEQF
TRBJ2-1	TRBV9	12	ASSKGLADNEQF
TRBJ2-7	TRBV7-9	12	ASSSLAGGFEQY
TRBJ2-7	TRBV27	14	ASRGAPGTSDYEQY
NA	TRBV7-9	11	ASSPPARQGQF
TRBJ2-5	TRBV11-2	14	ASRPTRNLMEETQY
TRBJ2-7	TRBV5-1	12	ASSFFGTTYEQY
TRBJ2-7	TRBV6-1	13	ASSERLAGFDEQY
TRBJ1-3	TRBV7-7	10	ASSPEGNTIY
TRBJ2-1	TRBV28	10	ASSVSPEEQF
TRBJ1-5	TRBV24-1	11	ATSVGTGKPQH
NA	TRBV3-1	12	ASSQGIGTYEQY
TRBJ2-5	TRBV3-1	16	ASSLEVTSGSLPETQY
TRBJ1-2	TRBV29-1	9	SGGDSYGYT
TRBJ1-4	TRBV9	11	ASSLRDREKLF
TRBJ2-5	TRBV28	12	AIDRGGSQETQY
TRBJ2-1	TRBV5-1	12	ASSLRTSPNEQF
TRBJ2-3	TRBV7-9	14	ASSDGLGLLTDTQY
TRBJ2-5	TRBV5-5	14	ASSSPGNSDQETQY
TRBJ1-5	TRBV12-3/TRBV12-4	12	ASSRNPGYQPQH
TRBJ2-1	TRBV4-1	13	ASSQAGQGFSEQF
TRBJ2-7	TRBV5-8	14	ASSSLRLGQPYEQY
TRBJ2-2	TRBV6-1	11	ATRPLETGELF
TRBJ1-4	TRBV14	13	ASSLNRVGYGKLF
TRBJ2-5	TRBV20-1	11	SATIAAQETQY
TRBJ1-5	TRBV6-1	12	ASSGGSLNQPQH
TRBJ1-1	TRBV6-1	13	ASSDAATVNTEAF
TRBJ2-2	TRBV7-3	12	ASSATSGVGELF
TRBJ2-6	TRBV5-1	15	ASSLVEGLSGANVLT
TRBJ2-7	TRBV5-1	11	ASSSQDFYEQY
TRBJ2-5	TRBV5-6	15	VSSLFLSGGGQETQY
TRBJ2-3	TRBV28	13	ASSVPGQGADTQY
TRBJ2-1	TRBV20-1	7	SARDGGL
TRBJ2-7	TRBV7-7	12	ASSQLDGSYEQY
TRBJ2-7	TRBV29-1	15	SVGGALAGDSGYEQY
TRBJ2-5	TRBV27	12	ASSSRQGEETQY
TRBJ1-1	TRBV7-2	14	ASSPRTGGGGFSAF
TRBJ1-1	TRBV7-2	12	ASSLARVITEAF
TRBJ1-6	TRBV5-1	15	ASSLITTGGYNSPLH